Each of the 23 T cell receptor beta chains below was sequenced from the same sample in a study of OX40 agonist ivuxolimab in advanced cancers. Only in-frame clones appear in the TCRdb table, and some are missing; sequencing was by immunoSEQ multiplex PCR. The table lists under 80,000 clones, approximately 85% of them singletons. This material consisted of CD4+ or CD8+ T cells sorted from blood, taken in a trial of the OX40 agonist ivuxolimab. The origin of the receptors is an adult with an advanced solid tumor such as melanoma, head and neck, liver or kidney cancer.

The genes are TRBV6-5 and TRBJ2-3, with 7 bases fitting TRBD2. The CDR3 is 15 amino acids. V shed 2 bases and J 4 bases; nucleotides not matched to a gene: 6. Germline CDR1 MNHEY, CDR2 SVGAGI. The CDR3 spells CASSYVAGEADTQYF. The DNA for the CDR3 is TGTGCCAGCAGTTACGTGGCGGGAGAAGCAGATACGCAGTATTTT.

The chain combines TRBV2 with TRBJ1-2, with D uncertain. The CDR3 has 14 amino acids. CDR1 is SNHLY and CDR2 is FYNNEI in the germline V gene. V was shortened by 0 bases and J by 8 bases, with 13 bases between the two germline ends. CDR3 coding DNA: TGTGCCAGCAGTGAAGCGCGGGCCCGAGGGGGCTACACCTTC. Translating gives CASSEARARGGYTF.

V gene TRBV5-1 combines with J gene TRBJ2-5; no clear D. V was clipped by 0 bases and J by 2 bases, with 8 bases between them. The CDR3 runs to 14 residues. Germline V CDR1 and CDR2: SGHRS, YFSETQ. The CDR3 sequence: CASSLDSFQETQYF. CDR3 in DNA: TGCGCCAGCAGCTTGGACAGTTTTCAAGAGACCCAGTACTTC.

V gene TRBV7-2 combines with J gene TRBJ2-3; D gene ambiguous. The CDR3 has 12 amino acids. V lost 5 bases and J 7 bases, leaving 10 bases between the germline ends. CDR1 and CDR2 (germline): SGHTA, FQGNSA. CDR3 coding DNA: TGTGCCAGCAGCAACCACAGAAATACGCAGTATTTT. It codes for CASSNHRNTQYF.

This chain joins TRBV4-1 and TRBJ2-7, with 10 bases that match TRBD1. The CDR3 extends over 15 amino acids. V shed 4 bases and J 0 bases; nucleotides not matched to a gene: 3. Germline CDR1 reads MGHRA; CDR2 reads YSYEKL. In DNA form, the CDR3 reads TGCGCCAGCAGCCCCGGACAGGGGGGCTCCTACGAGCAGTACTTC. This codes for CASSPGQGGSYEQYF.

The V gene is TRBV18, the J gene TRBJ2-5; D remains unclear. This CDR3 is built from 14 residues. The V end was cut by 0 bases, the J end by 1 base, with 6 bases between. CDR1 is KGHSH, CDR2 LQKENI, per germline. The CDR3 DNA reads TGTGCCAGCTCACCACCGGACGGCCAAGAGACCCAGTACTTC. It is translated as CASSPPDGQETQYF.

The V call is TRBV10-3, the J call TRBJ1-1; D is uncertain. In germline, CDR1 is ENHRY, CDR2 SYGVKD. V lost 2 bases and J lost 8, with 15 bases in between. There are 14 residues in the CDR3. The CDR3 region is CAISEGRGLAEAFF. DNA of the CDR3: TGTGCCATCAGTGAGGGTCGAGGGTTGGCAGAAGCTTTCTTT.

This rearrangement joins TRBV10-2 to TRBJ1-4; 8 nucleotides agree with TRBD1. CDR1 is WSHSY, CDR2 SAAADI, per germline. CDR3 length: 13 amino acids. The trim removed 4 bases at V and 7 bases at J, leaving 2 bases unmatched. CDR3 region: CASSGQGREKLFF. CDR3 DNA sequence: TGCGCCAGCAGTGGACAGGGGCGTGAAAAACTGTTTTTT.

Turning to this clone: At the DNA level, this CDR3 is encoded by other sequences in the same sample as well. The chain employs TRBV10-3 and TRBJ2-1; 7 bases are a match to TRBD1. Unmatched junction bases numbered 5, after V lost 3 bases and J lost 6 bases. Germline V gives CDR1 ENHRY, CDR2 SYGVKD. The length of the CDR3 is 14 residues. The CDR3 DNA is TGTGCCATCAGTGACCGGTCAGGGGGCAATGAGCAGTTCTTC. Protein sequence: CAISDRSGGNEQFF.

Here the CDR3 reads CASSSSGTRVQETQYF. The CDR3 DNA reads as TGCGCCAGCAGCTCGTCAGGGACCCGAGTTCAAGAGACCCAGTACTTC. This chain connects TRBV5-1 to TRBJ2-5; D possibly matches TRBD1 or TRBD2 (5 bases each). Germline assignment: CDR1 SGHRS and CDR2 YFSETQ. V was pared by 3 bases and J by 2 bases, with 17 bases between. The CDR3 length is 16 residues.

This chain uses TRBV6-6 with TRBJ2-7; 8 positions agree with TRBD1. V shed 3 bases, J shed 5 bases, and the junction held 6 bases outside the gene matches. Germline V gene data show CDR1 as MNHNY and CDR2 as SVGAGI (reference sequence). This CDR3 spans 14 amino acids. CDR3 residues: CASSYRTGTNEQYF. DNA of the CDR3: TGTGCCAGCAGTTATCGGACAGGGACAAACGAGCAGTACTTC.

This clone was seen a handful of times. V and J are TRBV28 and TRBJ1-4; no reliable D call. CDR1 and CDR2 (germline): MDHEN, SYDVKM. The CDR3 is 14 amino acids. V lost 3 bases, J lost 0 bases, and 5 bases lay in between. The CDR3 DNA is TGTGCCAGCAGTTTTGACACAACTAATGAAAAACTGTTTTTT. Its translation: CASSFDTTNEKLFF.

The chain carries TRBV14 and TRBJ1-2; TRBD1 matches at 8 bases. Germline V gene data show CDR1 as SGHDN and CDR2 as FVKESK. CDR3 size: 13 residues. V gave up 0 bases and J gave up 14 bases; unmatched junction bases: 8. In DNA form, the CDR3 reads TGTGCCAGCAGCCAAGAAAGGACAGGGATTAAGACCTTC. This translates into CASSQERTGIKTF.

The chain joins TRBV7-6 to TRBJ2-3; D gene unclear. CDR1 is SGHVS, CDR2 FNYEAQ, per germline. This CDR3 contains 14 residues. The ends were cut back, 1 base at V and 0 bases at J, with 5 bases in the middle. Here the CDR3 reads CASSLDLSTDTQYF. The CDR3 DNA reads as TGTGCCAGCAGCTTAGACCTTAGCACAGATACGCAGTATTTT.

The chain combines TRBV10-3 with TRBJ2-3; D is unclear. The CDR3 totals 12 residues. With 2 bases removed from V and 4 bases from J, the gap between germline ends came to 4 bases. Germline lookup yields CDR1 ENHRY and CDR2 SYGVKD. CDR3 loop: CAISEVADTQYF. The CDR3 DNA is TGTGCCATCAGTGAGGTCGCAGATACGCAGTATTTT.

The chain links TRBV5-1 to TRBJ2-1; TRBD1 agrees at 12 bases. The V segment lost 4 bases and the J segment 6 bases; nucleotides outside the gene matches: 8. Per the germline V gene, CDR1 is SGHRS and CDR2 is YFSETQ. This CDR3 region has 16 residues. As DNA, the CDR3 is TGCGCCAGCAGCCTGGAGGGACAGGGGGCGCTCAATGAGCAGTTCTTC. Translating it yields CASSLEGQGALNEQFF.

The J gene is TRBJ1-1, the V gene TRBV5-1; D may be TRBD1 (5 bases). Between the trimmed V and J ends, which lost 0 bases and 0 bases, there was a span of 6 bases. The CDR3 is 14 residues long. Germline CDR1 reads SGHRS; CDR2 reads YFSETQ. The CDR3 reads CASSLATVNTEAFF. DNA of the CDR3: TGCGCCAGCAGCTTGGCGACAGTGAACACTGAAGCTTTCTTT.

This clone occurred once. The chain combines TRBV18 with TRBJ2-2, with D possibly TRBD1 on 5 matching bases. Germline CDR1 KGHSH, CDR2 LQKENI. Trimming left V 0 bases short and J 1 base short, with 9 bases between. The CDR3 consists of 16 residues. The CDR3 DNA sequence: TGTGCCAGCTCACCACCCCAGGGATGGAACACCGGGGAGCTGTTTTTT. Protein: CASSPPQGWNTGELFF.

The chain carries TRBV19 and TRBJ1-5; D call uncertain. Between the trimmed V and J ends, which lost 1 base and 7 bases, there was a span of 5 bases. The germline CDR1 and CDR2 sequences are LNHDA and SQIVND (reference sequence). This CDR3 contains 12 residues. CDR3 sequence: CASSIGWQPQHF. In DNA, the CDR3 is TGTGCCAGTAGTATAGGATGGCAGCCCCAGCATTTT.

The gene calls are TRBV27 and TRBJ2-3; possibly TRBD2 for D (7 bases). The CDR3 spans 12 residues. Germline V gene lookup returns CDR1 MNHEY and CDR2 SMNVEV (reference sequence). This CDR3 reads CVVGGRTDTQYF. Here the CDR3 DNA reads TGTGTCGTCGGGGGGCGCACAGATACGCAGTATTTT.

The chain uses TRBV5-1 and TRBJ1-4; weak D call: TRBD1 (5 bases). The CDR3 sequence is 16 residues long. Per the germline V gene, CDR1 is SGHRS and CDR2 is YFSETQ. Trimming pared 0 bases from V and 6 bases from J, leaving 15 bases between. Here the CDR3 reads CASSLDTGVGHEKLFF. In DNA form, the CDR3 reads TGCGCCAGCAGCTTGGATACAGGAGTGGGACATGAAAAACTGTTTTTT.

V is TRBV2 and J is TRBJ1-1; D ambiguous. V lost 6 bases and J 3 bases, leaving 8 bases between the germline ends. In germline, CDR1 is SNHLY, CDR2 FYNNEI. This CDR3 contains 12 residues. For the CDR3, the DNA is TGTGCCAGCAGGGAGATGGACACTGAAGCTTTCTTT. Its translation: CASREMDTEAFF. Together with reference TRBV2 and TRBJ1-1, the CDR3 gives the full variable domain: EPEVTQTPSHQVTQMGQEVILRCVPISNHLYFYWYRQILGQKVEFLVSFYNNEISEKSEIFDDQFSVERPDGSNFTLKIRSTKLEDSAMYFCASREMDTEAFFGQGTRLTVV.

This sequence joins TRBV28 and TRBJ1-6, with D unclear. This CDR3 comprises 15 residues. Germline CDR1 and CDR2: MDHEN and SYDVKM. Trimming removed 6 bases from V and 12 bases from J, with 21 bases in between. The CDR3 coding sequence is TGTGCCAGCAGCAAACCTCTGCCGGGAGGAGGACCCCTCCACTTT. Protein sequence: CASSKPLPGGGPLHF.